These 9 T cell receptor beta chains were sequenced from one sample in a study of blood T cell repertoires in COVID-19. Sequenced by immunoSEQ multiplex PCR; TCRdb stores in-frame clones only, minus some. The table lists some 270,000 clones, about nine tenths of them singletons. Sequencing was done on a sample of PBMCs or T cells enriched from blood (not recorded which). These receptors originate from a woman under 40 with acute COVID-19.

The chain links TRBV6-1 to TRBJ1-2, with D perhaps TRBD1 (5 bases). The CDR3 sequence is 15 residues long. Germline loops: CDR1 MNHNS, CDR2 SASEGT. Trimming pared 2 bases from V and 2 bases from J, leaving 12 bases between. The CDR3 spells CASSENLGGNYGYTF. CDR3 sequence (DNA): TGTGCCAGCAGTGAAAATCTCGGGGGAAACTATGGCTACACCTTC.

The chain links TRBV9 to TRBJ2-2; 8 bases align to TRBD1. The CDR3 length is 15 residues. Trimming removed 0 bases from V and 7 bases from J; junction bases left unmatched: 5. Germline loops: CDR1 SGDLS, CDR2 YYNGEE. The CDR3 here is CASSVAGGSGGELFF. DNA for the CDR3: TGTGCCAGCAGCGTAGCAGGGGGCTCTGGCGGGGAGCTGTTTTTT.

The chain links TRBV27 to TRBJ1-6; D perhaps matches TRBD1 (5 bases). Germline V gene lookup returns CDR1 MNHEY and CDR2 SMNVEV (reference sequence). V dropped 4 bases and J dropped 5 bases, with 6 bases sitting between them. The CDR3 has 13 amino acids. CDR3 sequence (DNA): TGTGCCAGCAGTTACAGGAATAATTCACCCCTCCACTTT. It encodes CASSYRNNSPLHF.

This chain joins TRBV7-6 and TRBJ1-4; D might be TRBD1 (5 bases). Germline CDR1 and CDR2: SGHVS and FNYEAQ. The CDR3 is 13 residues long. Between the trimmed V and J ends, which lost 5 bases and 3 bases, there was a span of 7 bases. DNA of the CDR3: TGTGCCAGCAGCCCGACAGCTAATGAAAAACTGTTTTTT. Its protein product is CASSPTANEKLFF.

This chain uses TRBV5-4 with TRBJ1-2; D might be TRBD1 (6 bases). The CDR3 is 14 amino acids. Looked up from germline, CDR1 is SGHNT and CDR2 is YYREEE (reference sequence). Trimming removed 3 bases at V and 0 bases at J, with 9 bases between. The CDR3 region is CASSSQGSNYGYTF. In nucleotides, the CDR3 is TGTGCCAGCAGCTCACAGGGATCTAACTATGGCTACACCTTC.

V and J are TRBV6-4 and TRBJ2-6; 8 positions agree with TRBD1. V trimming: 6 bases; J trimming: 0 bases; junction bases outside the gene matches: 10. The germline gives CDR1 MRHNA, CDR2 SNTAGT. The CDR3 totals 18 residues. DNA for the CDR3: TGTGCCAGCAGGGTATGGACAGGGTTTTTCTCTGGGGCCAACGTCCTGACTTTC. It encodes CASRVWTGFFSGANVLTF.

The chain has TRBV18 and TRBJ2-7; no firm D call. The CDR3 length is 13 residues. Trimming took 6 bases from V and 2 from J, leaving 11 bases between them. Germline CDR1 is KGHSH and CDR2 is LQKENI. In DNA, the CDR3 is TGTGCCAGCTCTTCGGGTCCTCCCTACGAGCAGTACTTC. Translation: CASSSGPPYEQYF.

The rearrangement uses TRBV7-3 and TRBJ2-3; TRBD2 aligns across 13 bases. Trimming took 5 bases from V and 5 from J; bases not matched to a gene: 13. The germline CDR1 and CDR2 sequences are SGHTA and FQGTGA. The CDR3 runs 18 residues. The CDR3, as DNA: TGTGCCAGCAGCCAAACACCACTAGCGGGAGGGCCTGGAGATACGCAGTATTTT. Its translation: CASSQTPLAGGPGDTQYF.

This clone came up once. The chain combines TRBV4-1 with TRBJ2-7; perhaps TRBD2 as D (6 bases). The CDR3 extends over 15 amino acids. Germline CDR1 is MGHRA and CDR2 is YSYEKL. Trimming stripped 0 bases from V and 1 base from J, with 10 bases between. The CDR3 here is CASSQDNGGSYEQYF. CDR3 nucleotide sequence: TGCGCCAGCAGCCAAGATAACGGGGGATCCTACGAGCAGTACTTC.